The clone carrying this TCR beta chain has only a few counts. As yet, its antigen is unknown. With V trimmed by 3 bases and J by 9 bases, 15 bases remained unmatched. CDR1 and CDR2 (germline): SGHDN, FVKESK. The CDR3 has 17 amino acids. This sample is part of a study of T-cell reconstitution after alpha-beta-depleted transplantation in children. It was with unique molecular identifiers that the TCRbeta library was prepared. TCRdb called the PCR reads again in MiXCR, with one record for every CDR3 protein. The table lists 500,000 to 650,000 distinct CDR3 sequences, 10% to 15% of them singletons. Study-level findings and limits: Reportedly, roughly two months post-transplant, alpha-beta T cells arose from several hundred expanded graft clones. T-cell counts and diversity were attributed mostly to newly produced T cells one year after transplant.

This chain uses TRBV14 with TRBJ2-1; 9 nucleotides line up with TRBD1. The sample here was PBMCs, mostly from graft donor cells, taken 360 days after TCRalphabeta/CD19-depleted stem cell transplant. The TCR comes from a male patient between 10 and 17 years old who had a stem cell transplant for acute myeloid leukemia, so the T cells may come from the graft donor. The CDR3 coding sequence is TGTGCCAGCAGCCAGGGATTACCGGGACAGGGACGTAGTGAGCAGTTCTTC. Protein product: CASSQGLPGQGRSEQFF.